This T cell receptor beta chain derives from a study of control samples from healthy donors and cancer patients. The length of the CDR3 is 16 residues. V lost 3 bases, J lost 2 bases, and 18 bases lay in between. The germline CDR1 and CDR2 sequences are DFQATT and SNEGSKA (reference sequence). Sequenced by immunoSEQ multiplex PCR; TCRdb stores in-frame clones only, minus some. The sample yields fewer than 90,000 clones, roughly 94% seen once. The sample taken for sequencing was blood. This sequence was found in a woman in her 40s in good health. The rearrangement joins TRBV20-1 to TRBJ2-3; D perhaps matches TRBD2 (5 bases). The CDR3 nucleotides are TGCAGTGCTAGTCATTCAGGACTGGCCTACACAGATACGCAGTATTTT. Protein: CSASHSGLAYTDTQYF.